The 10 T cell receptor beta chains presented below share a single source sample, sequenced in a study of blood T cell repertoires in COVID-19. The method was immunoSEQ multiplex PCR; TCRdb's version includes in-frame clones alone and lacks a portion of them. The sample contains about 210,000 clones, around 81% of which appear only once. The material sequenced was PBMCs or T cells enriched from blood (not recorded which). The receptors were sampled from a man in his thirties or forties with acute COVID-19.

This clone has only a few counts. This chain joins TRBV27 and TRBJ1-1, with D tentatively TRBD1 (5 bases). V lost 4 bases, J lost 6 bases, and 9 bases lay in between. The germline V gene encodes CDR1 MNHEY and CDR2 SMNVEV (reference sequence). This CDR3 comprises 12 residues. The CDR3 bases are TGTGCCAGCAGTTGGGGGGGGGCTGAAGCTTTCTTT. Its translation: CASSWGGAEAFF.

The chain has TRBV5-1 and TRBJ1-2, with D possibly TRBD1 on 6 matching bases. Per the germline V gene, CDR1 is SGHRS and CDR2 is YFSETQ. The CDR3 extends over 13 amino acids. Trimming removed 4 bases at V and 3 bases at J, with 10 bases between. In DNA form, the CDR3 reads TGCGCCAGCAGCCTGGACAGTTACTATGGCTACACCTTC. Translation gives CASSLDSYYGYTF. The full variable domain, with the rest looked up from reference TRBV5-1 and TRBJ1-2, is KAGVTQTPRYLIKTRGQQVTLSCSPISGHRSVSWYQQTPGQGLQFLFEYFSETQRNKGNFPGRFSGRQFSNSRSEMNVSTLELGDSALYLCASSLDSYYGYTFGSGTRLTVV.

In regard to this clone: Additional DNA sequences in this sample encode the identical CDR3. The CDR3 sequence: CASSQEAGVNTEAFF. The CDR3 DNA sequence: TGCGCCAGCAGCCAAGAGGCAGGTGTGAACACTGAAGCTTTCTTT. The rearrangement links TRBV4-1 to TRBJ1-1; no reliable D call. The CDR3 has 15 amino acids. Germline-derived CDR1 and CDR2 are MGHRA and YSYEKL. Trimming shortened V by 0 bases and J by 0 bases, and 8 bases separated the two germline ends.

This sequence joins TRBV2 and TRBJ2-7; the D gene is possibly TRBD2 (7 bases). The germline V gene has CDR1 SNHLY and CDR2 FYNNEI. The CDR3 has 15 residues. Trimming left V 2 bases short and J 3 bases short, with 14 bases between. The CDR3 bases are TGTGCCAGCAGTGAATCGGGGGGCAAGAGCTACGAGCAGTACTTC. It is translated as CASSESGGKSYEQYF.

This clone has just a few counts. J is TRBJ1-2 and V is TRBV19; D unclear. Germline V lookup: CDR1 LNHDA, CDR2 SQIVND (reference sequence). The V and J ends lost 0 bases and 5 bases respectively, with 16 bases between them. The CDR3 loop spans 16 amino acids. The CDR3 DNA reads TGTGCCAGTAGTATAGACAAGCGGGGAGGCCTTTATGGCTACACCTTC. It codes for CASSIDKRGGLYGYTF.

V is TRBV5-1 and J is TRBJ1-1; 7 bases fit TRBD1. Germline V gene lookup returns CDR1 SGHRS and CDR2 YFSETQ. The CDR3 spans 14 residues. V was clipped by 8 bases and J by 1 base; unmatched bases: 8. The CDR3 reads CASTEQGRNTEAFF. The DNA for the CDR3 is TGCGCCAGTACAGAACAGGGGAGGAACACTGAAGCTTTCTTT.

The chain combines TRBV5-4 with TRBJ2-2; a weak D match, TRBD2 (6 bases). CDR3 size: 14 residues. The V and J ends lost 3 bases and 2 bases respectively, with 8 bases between them. Germline V CDR1 and CDR2: SGHNT, YYREEE (reference sequence). CDR3 DNA: TGTGCCAGCAGCTACGGGGGAAACACCGGGGAGCTGTTTTTT. This encodes CASSYGGNTGELFF.

The chain employs TRBV2 and TRBJ1-1; the D gene is possibly TRBD1 (5 bases). V was clipped by 6 bases and J by 0 bases, with 17 bases between them. CDR1 SNHLY and CDR2 FYNNEI come from the germline V gene. This CDR3 is built from 16 residues. CDR3 sequence: CASRKTGGTMNTEAFF. The CDR3 DNA sequence: TGTGCCAGCAGAAAAACGGGGGGAACCATGAACACTGAAGCTTTCTTT.

The chain links TRBV7-3 to TRBJ1-2; the D gene is possibly TRBD1 (6 bases). The V gene lost 3 bases and the J gene lost 4 bases, with 18 bases spanning the gap. Germline V gives CDR1 SGHTA, CDR2 FQGTGA. The CDR3 is 16 residues long. CDR3 coding DNA: TGTGCCAGCAGCTTCCGGGACACTTTATCGGTCTATGGCTACACCTTC. As protein: CASSFRDTLSVYGYTF.

The chain combines TRBV5-6 with TRBJ2-7; D remains unclear. The germline gives CDR1 SGHDT, CDR2 YYEEEE. This CDR3 is 14 amino acids long. V was trimmed by 5 bases and J by 3 bases, leaving 15 bases between them. In nucleotides, the CDR3 is TGTGCCAGCAGTACGCCAGGCTTAAGCTACGAGCAGTACTTC. It specifies CASSTPGLSYEQYF. Using reference TRBV5-6 and TRBJ2-7 for the parts outside the CDR3, the full variable domain is DAGVTQSPTHLIKTRGQQVTLRCSPKSGHDTVSWYQQALGQGPQFIFQYYEEEERQRGNFPDRFSGHQFPNYSSELNVNALLLGDSALYLCASSTPGLSYEQYFGPGTRLTVT.